This T cell receptor (beta chain) was observed in a study of CXCR3-negative and CXCR3-positive naive CD8 T cells. 5' RACE with UMI labels generated the TRB cDNA libraries. From its re-call of the 5' RACE reads, TCRdb lists each CDR3 protein once, without DNA. This sample's clone table lists about 150,000 distinct CDR3 sequences. For this clonotype: Antigen specificity is unknown.

The CDR3 contains 15 residues. Germline values: CDR1 SGHRS, CDR2 YFSETQ. Overall study findings and caveats: Naive cells positive for CXCR3 carried more hydrophobic TRB CDR3s than CXCR3-negative ones. The TRBV-TRBJ usage of naive CXCR3-negative and CXCR3-positive cells was similar, but that of memory cells differed. Both naive subsets had comparably high diversity; memory CD8+ cells much lower.

The rearrangement links TRBV5-1 to TRBJ2-5; the D call from TCRdb, TRBD1, cannot be confirmed without DNA. Input material: naive CXCR3+ CD8+ T cells from blood. Subset denoted: CD45RO-CCR7+CD27+CD95- naive CD8+ T cells expressing CXCR3 (TNR3+). The TCR comes from a human donor in good health. Some clones in this sample may be carry-over from other donors' samples. The CDR3 is CASSFWGTGRETQYF.